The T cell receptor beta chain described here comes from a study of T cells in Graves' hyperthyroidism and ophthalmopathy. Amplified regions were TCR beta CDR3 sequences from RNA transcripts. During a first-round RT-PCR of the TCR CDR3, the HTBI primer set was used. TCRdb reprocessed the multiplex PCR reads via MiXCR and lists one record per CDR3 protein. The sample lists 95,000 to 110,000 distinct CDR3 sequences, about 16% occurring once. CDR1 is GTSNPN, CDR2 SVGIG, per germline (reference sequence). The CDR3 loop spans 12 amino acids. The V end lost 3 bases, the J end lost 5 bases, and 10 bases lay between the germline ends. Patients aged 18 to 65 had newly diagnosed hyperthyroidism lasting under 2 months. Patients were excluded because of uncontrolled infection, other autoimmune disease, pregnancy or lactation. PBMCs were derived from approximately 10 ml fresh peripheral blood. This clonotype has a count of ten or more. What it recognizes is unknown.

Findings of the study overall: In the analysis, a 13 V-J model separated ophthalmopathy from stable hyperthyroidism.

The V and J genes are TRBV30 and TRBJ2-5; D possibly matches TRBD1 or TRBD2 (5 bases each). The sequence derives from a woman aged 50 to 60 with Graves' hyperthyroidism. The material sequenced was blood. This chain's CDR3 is CAWRGDLETQYF. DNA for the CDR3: TGTGCCTGGAGAGGGGACCTCGAGACCCAGTACTTC.